This TCR beta chain was sequenced during a study of glioma-infiltrating T cells after dendritic cell vaccination. Trimming stripped 6 bases from V and 4 bases from J, with 19 bases between. Germline V gene sequence: CDR1 LNHDA, CDR2 SQIVND (reference sequence). This CDR3 contains 16 residues. Assay used: immunoSEQ multiplex PCR; TCRdb lists only in-frame clones, some missing. This table holds fewer than 85,000 clones, over 75% found once. No glioblastoma patient carried an isocitrate dehydrogenase mutation. The TCR comes from a human donor with glioblastoma. The gene calls are TRBV19 and TRBJ2-4; D is perhaps TRBD2 (7 bases). Sequencing used blood, obtained before dendritic cell vaccination. In nucleotides, the CDR3 is TGTGCCAGTAGGGAAGGGGGGGCCCCTGGAAAAAACATTCAGTACTTC. It yields the protein CASREGGAPGKNIQYF.